Following are 15 T cell receptor beta chains from one sample sequenced in a study of CD8 T cells in ankylosing spondylitis. General study points: Apparently characteristic of ankylosing spondylitis blood was a TCR beta motif (fewer than 10 highly homologous variants).

The antigens of these receptors remain unknown. TCRdb analysed the 5' RACE reads with MiXCR anew, one entry per CDR3 protein. This sample has 750,000 to 850,000 distinct CDR3 sequences, with roughly 12% found just once. Sequencing input: blood, either unsorted or a sorted T cell fraction (not recorded which). The receptors here all came from a male donor with ankylosing spondylitis.

This clonotype was counted between two and nine times. The chain is built from TRBV20-1 and TRBJ1-1; D ambiguous. Germline assignment: CDR1 DFQATT and CDR2 SNEGSKA (reference sequence). Deletions cut 5 bases from V and 1 base from J, with 8 bases between. The CDR3 runs 12 residues. The CDR3 bases are TGCAGTGCTGACCCTAAGAACACTGAAGCTTTCTTT. It encodes CSADPKNTEAFF.

J is TRBJ1-2 and V is TRBV4-3; 12 bases map to TRBD1. J lost 4 bases, V lost 3 bases, and 6 bases had no gene match. Germline V gene sequence: CDR1 LGHNA, CDR2 YSLEER. The CDR3 is 16 amino acids. This CDR3 is CASSHIEGQGAYGYTF. The CDR3 DNA follows: TGCGCCAGCAGCCATATAGAGGGACAGGGGGCCTATGGCTACACCTTC.

CDR3 sequence reads: CSASRLAVSTDTQYF. The CDR3 DNA is TGCAGTGCTAGCCGACTAGCGGTTAGCACAGATACGCAGTATTTT. This sequence joins TRBV20-1 and TRBJ2-3, with 9 positions matching TRBD2. After removal of 3 bases from V and 0 bases from J, the junction contained 4 bases not matched to a gene. There are 15 residues in the CDR3. Germline CDR1 DFQATT, CDR2 SNEGSKA (reference sequence).

This chain connects TRBV2 to TRBJ1-1, with D unclear. This CDR3 comprises 13 residues. The V gene lost 1 base and the J gene lost 1 base, with 4 bases spanning the gap. Germline CDR1 is SNHLY and CDR2 is FYNNEI. The CDR3 is CASSEGENTEAFF. The CDR3 DNA reads TGTGCCAGCAGTGAAGGGGAGAACACTGAAGCTTTCTTT.

In its sample, this clonotype was seen a few times. The V gene is TRBV20-1, the J gene TRBJ2-7; 7 bases agree with TRBD2. This CDR3 has 14 amino acids. J was trimmed by 9 bases and V by 5 bases; bases with no gene match: 16. Germline CDR1 and CDR2: DFQATT and SNEGSKA (reference sequence). The CDR3 region is CSAAPGSGQFGQYF. DNA of the CDR3: TGCAGTGCTGCCCCCGGTAGCGGGCAGTTCGGGCAGTACTTC.

The chain carries TRBV12-3 or TRBV12-4 and TRBJ1-2; D is unclear. CDR3 length equals 14 residues. V lost 3 bases, J lost 0 bases, and 8 bases lay in between. CDR3 sequence (DNA): TGTGCCAGCAGTTTCTTCCAAGCTAACTATGGCTACACCTTC. Translating gives CASSFFQANYGYTF.

V and J are TRBV28 and TRBJ1-4; maybe TRBD1 (6 bases). CDR1 and CDR2 from the germline V gene are MDHEN and SYDVKM. CDR3 size: 16 residues. Trimming stripped 7 bases from V and 5 bases from J, with 20 bases between. CDR3 in DNA: TGTGCCAGCATGTTGCCAGGGGTAGGCCAGAATGAAAAACTGTTTTTT. It codes for CASMLPGVGQNEKLFF.

The sample holds many counts of this clonotype. V is TRBV7-2 and J is TRBJ1-6, with a weak D call TRBD1 (5 bases). This CDR3 is built from 13 residues. Germline V gene data show CDR1 as SGHTA and CDR2 as FQGNSA. V gave up 10 bases and J gave up 12 bases, with 19 bases separating them. The CDR3 DNA reads TGTGCCATCAACCGGGACCAGACCTTACCCCTCCACTTT. This sequence encodes CAINRDQTLPLHF.

In DNA, the CDR3 is TGTGCCAGCAGTGAAGCGCTAAGGGGACAGACCCAGTACTTC. Protein sequence: CASSEALRGQTQYF. V gene TRBV2 combines with J gene TRBJ2-5; D is possibly TRBD1 or TRBD2 (5 bases each). Trimming took 0 bases from V and 6 from J, leaving 11 bases between them. From germline, CDR1 is SNHLY and CDR2 FYNNEI. There are 14 residues in the CDR3.

Regarding this clonotype: At one of its ends the junction is not consistent with the germline gene, which may arise from a read error. The CDR3 reads CCARILTGAGYGYTF. The CDR3 DNA follows: TGCTGTGCTAGAATCCTTACGGGGGCAGGGTATGGCTACACCTTC. The V gene is TRBV20-1, the J gene TRBJ1-2; tentatively, D is TRBD1 (6 bases). The length of the CDR3 is 15 residues. Looked up from germline, CDR1 is DFQATT and CDR2 is SNEGSKA (reference sequence).

The gene calls are TRBV4-1 and TRBJ2-2; the D gene could be TRBD1 or TRBD2 (5 bases each). The V gene's germline CDR1 is MGHRA and CDR2 YSYEKL. The germline V and J ends were trimmed by 4 bases and 0 bases, with 15 bases remaining between them. The CDR3 is 17 amino acids. The CDR3 nucleotides are TGCGCCAGCAGCCTCCCCCGGGGCACTGCGAACACCGGGGAGCTGTTTTTT. Protein: CASSLPRGTANTGELFF.

The CDR3 spells CAISTKRQGQETQYF. CDR3 DNA sequence: TGTGCCATCAGTACAAAACGACAGGGCCAAGAGACCCAGTACTTC. The J gene is TRBJ2-5, the V gene TRBV10-3; 7 bases are shared with TRBD1. V shed 5 bases, J shed 1 base, and the junction held 7 bases outside the gene matches. Germline values: CDR1 ENHRY, CDR2 SYGVKD. This CDR3 has 15 amino acids.

This clonotype was counted ten times or more. CDR3: CASSATGTYTDTQYF. The CDR3 nucleotides are TGCGCCAGCAGCGCCACCGGGACATACACAGATACGCAGTATTTT. The rearrangement links TRBV5-1 to TRBJ2-3; a possible D gene is TRBD1 (6 bases). Trimming took off 4 bases at V and 2 bases at J, with 14 bases between the two ends. Germline V CDR1 and CDR2: SGHRS, YFSETQ. This CDR3 is built from 15 residues.

This CDR3 reads CAISESAGFNQPQHF. In nucleotides, the CDR3 is TGTGCCATCAGTGAGTCAGCAGGGTTTAACCAGCCCCAGCATTTT. This chain joins TRBV10-3 and TRBJ1-5; D is perhaps TRBD1 (5 bases). CDR1 and CDR2 (germline): ENHRY, SYGVKD. The CDR3 is 15 amino acids. V lost 0 bases and J lost 7, with 13 bases in between.

The chain has TRBV20-1 and TRBJ1-6, with 7 positions matching TRBD1. CDR1 is DFQATT and CDR2 is SNEGSKA in the germline V gene (reference sequence). The ends lost 5 bases at V and 8 bases at J; junction bases unmatched: 12. The CDR3 loop spans 15 amino acids. The CDR3 coding sequence is TGCAGTGCTCCATCGTGGGGACAGATGGATTCACCCCTCCACTTT. Translated, it gives CSAPSWGQMDSPLHF.